What follows are 23 T cell receptor beta chains derived from one specimen sequenced in a study of cytomegalovirus exposure and HLA in healthy donors (dated by TCRdb to 2016 to 2017). Libraries were prepared through the immunoSEQ multiplex PCR assay. What TCRdb holds here is the immuneACCESS table cut down to in-frame rearrangements. Part of the clones is not present; checked against another copy, under half of the missing clones reflect an unresolved V gene, and the others are unexplained. This sample has 130,000 to 150,000 clones in its table, and roughly 86% of those were observed once. About 4.9% of the sample belongs to the ten largest clones. The sequenced material came from PBMCs. All receptors come from a man younger than 35 in good health and CMV-seropositive.

The chain carries TRBV13 and TRBJ1-1, with unresolved D. The V gene's germline CDR1 is PRHDT and CDR2 FYEKMQ (reference sequence). V dropped 5 bases and J dropped 0 bases, with 16 bases sitting between them. There are 16 residues in the CDR3. The CDR3 region has the DNA TGTGCCAGCAGCACCCACAGTCCTAACATGAACACTGAAGCTTTCTTT. Its translation: CASSTHSPNMNTEAFF.

This rearrangement joins TRBV11-3 to TRBJ2-1, with D tentatively TRBD1 (5 bases). The germline V gene encodes CDR1 SGHNT and CDR2 YENEEA. With 2 bases removed from V and 9 bases from J, the gap between germline ends came to 11 bases. The CDR3 consists of 13 residues. In DNA, the CDR3 is TGTGCCAGCAGCTTACGCGATAGGGGTGAGCAGTTCTTC. It codes for CASSLRDRGEQFF. The full variable domain, in which reference TRBV11-3 and TRBJ2-1 provide the parts outside the CDR3, is EAGVVQSPRYKIIEKKQPVAFWCNPISGHNTLYWYLQNLGQGPELLIRYENEEAVDDSQLPKDRFSAERLKGVDSTLKIQPAELGDSAVYLCASSLRDRGEQFFGPGTRLTVL.

The chain couples TRBV12-5 to TRBJ1-2, with TRBD1 as a possible D gene (6 bases). The CDR3 contains 13 residues. The germline CDR1 and CDR2 sequences are LGHNT and FRNRAP. The V gene lost 4 bases and the J gene lost 7 bases, with 13 bases spanning the gap. The CDR3 DNA reads as TGTGCTAGTGGTTCAGGGGAAGGGAGTGGCTACACCTTC. Amino acid sequence: CASGSGEGSGYTF.

This chain joins TRBV18 and TRBJ2-1, with 10 bases identical to TRBD2. J lost 7 bases, V lost 3 bases, and 9 bases had no gene match. Per germline, CDR1 KGHSH and CDR2 LQKENI. This CDR3 is built from 16 residues. As DNA, the CDR3 is TGTGCCAGCTCACCCATGCCCCTAGCGGGAGTGAATGAGCAGTTCTTC. It specifies CASSPMPLAGVNEQFF.

The V gene is TRBV7-8, the J gene TRBJ1-6, with D perhaps TRBD1 (6 bases). Deletions cut 5 bases from V and 7 bases from J, with 18 bases between. CDR3 length: 16 amino acids. Germline CDR1 is SGHVS and CDR2 is FQNEAQ. For the CDR3, the DNA is TGTGCCAGCAGCAGGGGGGGGGTAGGCGGAAATTCACCCCTCCACTTT. As protein: CASSRGGVGGNSPLHF. The variable domain in full, completed from reference TRBV7-8 and TRBJ1-6, reads GAGVSQSPRYKVAKRGQDVALRCDPISGHVSLFWYQQALGQGPEFLTYFQNEAQLDKSGLPSDRFFAERPEGSVSTLKIQRTQQEDSAVYLCASSRGGVGGNSPLHFGNGTRLTVT.

The count of this clone is one. The rearrangement links TRBV5-4 to TRBJ2-3; D may be TRBD2 (6 bases). The CDR3 is made up of 15 amino acids. V was clipped by 1 base and J by 2 bases, with 11 bases between them. Germline V gives CDR1 SGHNT, CDR2 YYREEE (reference sequence). The CDR3 loop reads CASSLRSGPTDTQYF. For the CDR3, the DNA is TGTGCCAGCAGCTTGAGGAGCGGGCCCACAGATACGCAGTATTTT.

The V call is TRBV6-5, the J call TRBJ1-4; D possibly corresponds to TRBD1 (5 bases). CDR1 and CDR2 (germline): MNHEY, SVGAGI. The CDR3 loop spans 14 amino acids. Between the trimmed V and J ends, which lost 6 bases and 8 bases, there was a span of 16 bases. The CDR3 here is CASRSAAGREKLFF. DNA of the CDR3: TGTGCCAGCAGAAGTGCGGCAGGGAGGGAAAAACTGTTTTTT.

J is TRBJ1-1 and V is TRBV11-2; unclear D gene. The CDR3 totals 15 residues. With 5 bases removed from V and 1 base from J, the gap between germline ends came to 14 bases. CDR1 is SGHAT and CDR2 is FQNNGV in the germline V gene. The CDR3 DNA reads as TGTGCCAGCAGCCCCGGTTCCCGGGGGAACACTGAAGCTTTCTTT. Amino acids: CASSPGSRGNTEAFF.

This chain uses TRBV5-1 with TRBJ2-6; tentative D call: TRBD1 (5 bases). The CDR3 has 15 residues. Trimming took 4 bases from V and 2 from J, leaving 10 bases between them. The germline gives CDR1 SGHRS, CDR2 YFSETQ. CDR3: CASSVQVAGANVLTF. CDR3 DNA sequence: TGCGCCAGCAGCGTACAGGTTGCTGGGGCCAACGTCCTGACTTTC.

V gene TRBV30 combines with J gene TRBJ2-3, with D hard to call. Germline V gene data show CDR1 as GTSNPN and CDR2 as SVGIG (reference sequence). Trimming took 2 bases from V and 2 from J, leaving 5 bases between them. The CDR3 runs 12 residues. CDR3 bases: TGTGCCTGGAGTCCCTCCACAGATACGCAGTATTTT. The encoded protein is CAWSPSTDTQYF.

The chain employs TRBV28 and TRBJ1-5; D perhaps matches TRBD1 (6 bases). The V end lost 1 base, the J end lost 0 bases, and 13 bases lay between the germline ends. Germline V gene data show CDR1 as MDHEN and CDR2 as SYDVKM. The CDR3 sequence is 17 residues long. CDR3 nucleotides: TGTGCCAGCAGTTTATCCAAACAGGGATATAGCAATCAGCCCCAGCATTTT. Protein sequence: CASSLSKQGYSNQPQHF.

The chain is built from TRBV6-5 and TRBJ2-3; 9 positions agree with TRBD1. Per germline, CDR1 MNHEY and CDR2 SVGAGI. This CDR3 is built from 15 residues. The trim removed 4 bases at V and 4 bases at J, leaving 6 bases unmatched. CDR3 nucleotides: TGTGCCAGCAGTTCCACGAGGACAGGGGCAGATACGCAGTATTTT. Amino acid sequence: CASSSTRTGADTQYF.

CDR3 amino acids: CASSLASLHTEAFF. CDR3 in DNA: TGCGCCAGCAGCTTGGCATCTCTACACACTGAAGCTTTCTTT. This chain joins TRBV5-1 and TRBJ1-1; D is uncertain. Germline-derived CDR1 and CDR2 are SGHRS and YFSETQ. The CDR3 contains 14 residues. V lost 0 bases and J 3 bases, leaving 9 bases between the germline ends.

The chain joins TRBV28 to TRBJ1-1; D not certain. Germline lookup yields CDR1 MDHEN and CDR2 SYDVKM. The length of the CDR3 is 15 residues. V was shortened by 3 bases and J by 0 bases, with 11 bases between the two germline ends. The CDR3 DNA follows: TGTGCCAGCAGTTTTAGCCTACTCTTGAACACTGAAGCTTTCTTT. Encoded protein: CASSFSLLLNTEAFF.

The chain has TRBV27 and TRBJ2-3; D is possibly TRBD2 (6 bases). This CDR3 contains 14 residues. V lost 4 bases and J 7 bases, leaving 15 bases between the germline ends. The germline V gene has CDR1 MNHEY and CDR2 SMNVEV (reference sequence). CDR3: CASSYGEAPNTQYF. As DNA, the CDR3 is TGTGCCAGCAGTTATGGGGAGGCCCCAAATACGCAGTATTTT.

This rearrangement joins TRBV6-5 to TRBJ1-2; D gene ambiguous. The V gene lost 2 bases and the J gene lost 5 bases, with 15 bases spanning the gap. The germline V gene encodes CDR1 MNHEY and CDR2 SVGAGI. The length of the CDR3 is 15 residues. The CDR3 region has the DNA TGTGCCAGCAGTTACACTCCCTCCCTGCGGTATGGCTACACCTTC. It translates to CASSYTPSLRYGYTF.

The chain combines TRBV5-6 with TRBJ2-5; D gene ambiguous. V lost 4 bases and J 3 bases, leaving 4 bases between the germline ends. CDR1 SGHDT and CDR2 YYEEEE come from the germline V gene. This CDR3 is 11 amino acids long. This CDR3 is CASSLEETQYF. CDR3 bases: TGTGCCAGCAGCCTAGAAGAGACCCAGTACTTC.

CDR3 in amino acids: CASSRTGGNTEAFF. Here the CDR3 DNA reads TGCGCCAGCAGCCGGACAGGCGGGAACACTGAAGCTTTCTTT. The chain is built from TRBV5-1 and TRBJ1-1; 7 nucleotides line up with TRBD1. CDR1 is SGHRS and CDR2 is YFSETQ in the germline V gene. This CDR3 region has 14 residues. The junction had 4 bases not matched to a gene; V was cut back by 4 bases and J by 1 base.

The V and J genes are TRBV6-6 and TRBJ2-1; D is possibly TRBD2 (5 bases). The CDR3 runs 14 residues. The V end lost 8 bases, the J end lost 0 bases, and 11 bases lay between the germline ends. Germline CDR1 and CDR2: MNHNY and SVGAGI (reference sequence). The CDR3 DNA reads as TGTGCCAGCTCGGAGGAACCCTCCTACAATGAGCAGTTCTTC. Amino acids: CASSEEPSYNEQFF.

The genes are TRBV27 and TRBJ1-1; TRBD1 agrees at 9 bases. CDR3 length equals 16 residues. Per germline, CDR1 MNHEY and CDR2 SMNVEV (reference sequence). Losses at the gene ends were 1 base for V and 5 bases for J; bases not matched to a gene: 8. The CDR3 DNA reads as TGTGCCAGCAGTTTATTAGAGGGGACAGGGCGTACTGAAGCTTTCTTT. It translates to CASSLLEGTGRTEAFF.

V gene TRBV6-1 combines with J gene TRBJ1-2, with D tentatively TRBD1 (6 bases). Germline CDR1 and CDR2: MNHNS and SASEGT. The CDR3 consists of 17 residues. V was pared by 0 bases and J by 3 bases, with 17 bases between. The CDR3 region has the DNA TGTGCCAGCAGTGAAGCCGAGGGAGGGGGTGGGGACTATGGCTACACCTTC. Its protein product is CASSEAEGGGGDYGYTF.

The chain carries TRBV6-1 and TRBJ1-2; TRBD1 agrees at 9 bases. Germline-derived CDR1 and CDR2 are MNHNS and SASEGT. The CDR3 runs 15 residues. J gave up 3 bases and V 0 bases, and 2 bases lay outside the gene matches. CDR3 in amino acids: CASSEARTGDYGYTF. DNA of the CDR3: TGTGCCAGCAGTGAAGCAAGGACAGGGGACTATGGCTACACCTTC.

The CDR3 region has the DNA TGTGCCAGCAACCCCTATGGACTAGCGGGACACGAGCAGTACTTC. It codes for CASNPYGLAGHEQYF. The rearrangement links TRBV11-2 to TRBJ2-7; 12 nucleotides align to TRBD2. J was trimmed by 5 bases and V by 7 bases; bases with no gene match: 9. The CDR3 is 15 residues long. From germline, CDR1 is SGHAT and CDR2 FQNNGV.